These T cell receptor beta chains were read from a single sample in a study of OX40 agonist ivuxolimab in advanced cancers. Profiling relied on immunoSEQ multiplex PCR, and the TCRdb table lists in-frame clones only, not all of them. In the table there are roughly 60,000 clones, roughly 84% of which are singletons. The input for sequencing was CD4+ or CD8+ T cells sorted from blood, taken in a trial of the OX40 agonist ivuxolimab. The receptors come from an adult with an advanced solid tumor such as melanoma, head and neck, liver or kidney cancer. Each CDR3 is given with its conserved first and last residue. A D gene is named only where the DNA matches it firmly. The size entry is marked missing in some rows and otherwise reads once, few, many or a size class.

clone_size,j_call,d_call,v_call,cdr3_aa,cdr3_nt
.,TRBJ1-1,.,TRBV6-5,CASSYSGLMNTEAFF,TGTGCCAGCAGTTACTCCGGGCTGATGAACACTGAAGCTTTCTTT
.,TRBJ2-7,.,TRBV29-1,CSVGGVWAAIYEQYF,TGCAGCGTTGGCGGCGTCTGGGCAGCGATATACGAGCAGTACTTC
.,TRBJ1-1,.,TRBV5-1,CASSLLQDGNTEAFF,TGCGCCAGCAGCTTGCTACAGGACGGGAACACTGAAGCTTTCTTT
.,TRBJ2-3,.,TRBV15,CATSRAGLPDTQYF,TGTGCCACCAGCAGAGCTGGGCTACCGGATACGCAGTATTTT
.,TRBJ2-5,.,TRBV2,CASSEVPGETQYF,TGTGCCAGCAGTGAAGTCCCGGGAGAGACCCAGTACTTC
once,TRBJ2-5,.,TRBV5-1,CASSLAGNQETQYF,TGCGCCAGCAGCCTGGCAGGGAATCAAGAGACCCAGTACTTC
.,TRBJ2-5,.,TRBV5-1,CASSLEGETQYF,TGCGCCAGCAGCTTGGAGGGGGAGACCCAGTACTTC
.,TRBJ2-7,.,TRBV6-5,CASSPLAASYEQYF,TGTGCCAGCAGTCCGTTAGCGGCCTCCTACGAGCAGTACTTC
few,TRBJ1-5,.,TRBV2,CASSEVGLLHSNQPQHF,TGTGCCAGCAGTGAAGTGGGCCTTCTTCATAGCAATCAGCCCCAGCATTTT
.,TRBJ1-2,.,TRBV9,CASSLRTVANYGYTF,TGTGCCAGCAGCTTGAGAACAGTGGCTAACTATGGCTACACCTTC
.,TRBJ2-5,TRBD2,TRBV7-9,CASSPYALAGEETQYF,TGTGCCAGCAGCCCTTACGCCTTAGCGGGAGAGGAGACCCAGTACTTC
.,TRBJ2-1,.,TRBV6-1,CASNGGPSYNEQFF,TGTGCCAGCAACGGCGGGCCCTCCTACAATGAGCAGTTCTTC
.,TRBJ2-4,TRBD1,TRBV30,CAWRGTVSWAKNIQYF,TGTGCCTGGAGGGGGACAGTATCTTGGGCCAAAAACATTCAGTACTTC
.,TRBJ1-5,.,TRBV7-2,CASAASTGPWQPQHF,TGTGCCAGCGCAGCCTCCACAGGGCCCTGGCAGCCCCAGCATTTT
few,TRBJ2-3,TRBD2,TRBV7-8,CASSLRTSGSRDTQYF,TGTGCCAGCAGCTTACGGACTAGCGGGAGCCGAGATACGCAGTATTTT
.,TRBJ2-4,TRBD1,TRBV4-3,CASSHPTRTGNIQYF,TGCGCCAGCAGCCATCCGACTCGGACAGGGAACATTCAGTACTTC
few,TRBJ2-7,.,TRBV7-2,CASSPQNLPSYEQYF,TGTGCCAGCAGCCCCCAGAACCTTCCCTCCTACGAGCAGTACTTC
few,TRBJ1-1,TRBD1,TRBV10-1,CASSDNPGGNTEAFF,TGCGCCAGCAGTGATAATCCAGGGGGAAACACTGAAGCTTTCTTT
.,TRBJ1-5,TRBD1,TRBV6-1,CASRTSTGEGAPQHF,TGTGCCAGCAGGACCTCAACAGGGGAAGGAGCGCCCCAGCATTTT
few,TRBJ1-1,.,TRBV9,CASSVGSGTEAFF,TGTGCCAGCAGCGTAGGCAGCGGCACTGAAGCTTTCTTT
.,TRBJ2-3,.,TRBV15,CATSRETKSTDTQYF,TGTGCCACCAGCAGAGAGACCAAGAGCACAGATACGCAGTATTTT
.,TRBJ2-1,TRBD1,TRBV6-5,CASSYWTGNEQFF,TGTGCCAGCAGTTATTGGACAGGGAATGAGCAGTTCTTC
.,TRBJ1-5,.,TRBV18,CASSPPGARGNQPQHF,TGTGCCAGCTCACCCCCCGGGGCGAGGGGCAATCAGCCCCAGCATTTT
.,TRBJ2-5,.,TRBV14,CASSPGGQTQYF,TGTGCCAGCAGCCCCGGCGGTCAGACCCAGTACTTC
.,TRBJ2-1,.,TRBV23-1,CASSHHCHRFYNEQFF,TGCGCCAGCAGTCATCACTGCCATCGTTTCTACAATGAGCAGTTCTTC
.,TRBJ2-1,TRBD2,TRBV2,CASSLLAGAYNEQFF,TGTGCCAGCAGTCTCCTAGCGGGGGCATACAATGAGCAGTTCTTC
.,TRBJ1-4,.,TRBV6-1,CASRTLMAEKLFF,TGTGCCAGCAGGACCCTGATGGCCGAAAAACTGTTTTTT
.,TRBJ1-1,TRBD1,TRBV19,CASGGALNTEAFF,TGTGCCTCAGGGGGGGCCCTGAACACTGAAGCTTTCTTT
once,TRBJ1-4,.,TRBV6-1,CASSSIRDVEKLFF,TGTGCCAGCAGTTCCATCAGGGATGTTGAAAAACTGTTTTTT
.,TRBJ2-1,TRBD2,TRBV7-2,CASSLVGTSGGVQQFF,TGTGCCAGCAGCTTAGTAGGGACTAGCGGGGGGGTACAGCAGTTCTTC
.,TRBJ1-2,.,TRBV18,CASSPGSSYGYTF,TGTGCCAGCTCACCAGGCAGCTCCTATGGCTACACCTTC
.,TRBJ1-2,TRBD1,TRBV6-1,CASSDPGGAGMGYGYTF,TGTGCCAGCAGTGACCCAGGGGGGGCTGGTATGGGCTATGGCTACACCTTC
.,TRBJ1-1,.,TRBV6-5,CASSYSGNAEAFF,TGTGCCAGCAGTTATTCAGGGAATGCTGAAGCTTTCTTT
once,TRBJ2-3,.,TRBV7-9,CASSLVGGSQYF,TGTGCCAGCAGCTTAGTGGGGGGTTCGCAGTATTTT
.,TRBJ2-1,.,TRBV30,CAWSMSRDGEQFF,TGTGCCTGGAGTATGAGTAGGGATGGTGAGCAGTTCTTC
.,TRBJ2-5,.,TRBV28,CASSSRWETQYF,TGTGCCAGCAGTTCCCGGTGGGAGACCCAGTACTTC
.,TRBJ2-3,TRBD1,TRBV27,CASSFSGTGLASTDTQYF,TGTGCCAGCAGTTTCTCCGGGACAGGGCTAGCGAGCACAGATACGCAGTATTTT
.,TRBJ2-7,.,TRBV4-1,CASSQRTNEQYF,TGCGCCAGCAGCCAGAGGACGAACGAGCAGTACTTC
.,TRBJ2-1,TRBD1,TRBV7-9,CASSLGSETGVGDEQFF,TGTGCCAGCAGCTTAGGATCCGAGACAGGGGTCGGCGATGAGCAGTTCTTC
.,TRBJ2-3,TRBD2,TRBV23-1,CASSQCGRGGEGGTDTQYF,TGCGCCAGCAGTCAATGCGGCCGCGGAGGGGAGGGAGGCACAGATACGCAGTATTTT
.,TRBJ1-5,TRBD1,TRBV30,CAWGPGEGADQPQHF,TGTGCCTGGGGACCAGGGGAGGGGGCTGATCAGCCCCAGCATTTT
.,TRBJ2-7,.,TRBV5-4,CASSLEAIQAGHEQYF,TGTGCCAGCAGCTTGGAGGCTATCCAAGCAGGCCACGAGCAGTACTTC
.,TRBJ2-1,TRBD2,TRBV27,CASSLRLAGGTNEQFF,TGTGCCAGCAGTTTAAGGCTAGCGGGAGGTACCAATGAGCAGTTCTTC
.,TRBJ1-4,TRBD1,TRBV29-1,CSVGDSIREKLFF,TGCAGCGTTGGGGACAGCATTCGTGAAAAACTGTTTTTT
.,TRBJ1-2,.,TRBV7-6,CASNSADSPRNGYTF,TGTGCCAGCAACTCCGCGGACTCTCCCAGGAATGGCTACACCTTC
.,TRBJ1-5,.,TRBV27,CASSFDTSFNQPQHF,TGTGCCAGCAGTTTCGACACAAGCTTTAATCAGCCCCAGCATTTT
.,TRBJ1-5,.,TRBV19,CASEQTHNSNQPQHF,TGTGCCAGTGAGCAGACGCATAATAGCAATCAGCCCCAGCATTTT
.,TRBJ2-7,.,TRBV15,CATSRRTQGGSRYEQYF,TGTGCCACCAGCAGGAGAACCCAAGGGGGGTCAAGGTACGAGCAGTACTTC
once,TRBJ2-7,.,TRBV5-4,CASSRDAGPTYEQYF,TGTGCCAGCAGCCGCGATGCAGGGCCGACCTACGAGCAGTACTTC
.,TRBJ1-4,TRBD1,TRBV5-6,CASSSLVDRGKLFF,TGTGCCAGCAGCTCGCTGGTAGACAGGGGAAAACTGTTTTTT
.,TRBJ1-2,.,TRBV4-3,CASSRQAQANYGYTF,TGCGCCAGCAGTCGACAGGCACAAGCTAACTATGGCTACACCTTC
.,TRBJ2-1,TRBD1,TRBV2,CASRTRQGLYNEQFF,TGTGCCAGCAGGACCCGACAGGGCCTCTACAATGAGCAGTTCTTC
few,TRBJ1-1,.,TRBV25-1,CASSVVLRRGAFF,TGTGCCAGCAGTGTAGTTCTTCGACGGGGAGCTTTCTTT
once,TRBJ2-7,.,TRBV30,CAWSRGRDNEQYF,TGTGCCTGGTCACGAGGCAGGGACAACGAGCAGTACTTC
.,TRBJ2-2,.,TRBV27,CASSPLYTGELFF,TGTGCCAGCAGTCCCCTCTACACCGGGGAGCTGTTTTTT
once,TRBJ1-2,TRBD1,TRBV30,CAWSPGTGYYGYTF,TGTGCCTGGAGTCCCGGGACAGGGTACTATGGCTACACCTTC
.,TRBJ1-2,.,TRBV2,CASSPGLLRRGYTF,TGTGCCAGCAGTCCGGGGCTCCTACGTCGTGGCTACACCTTC
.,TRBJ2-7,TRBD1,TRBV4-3,CASSRGTAAYEQYF,TGCGCCAGCAGCCGGGGGACAGCGGCTTACGAGCAGTACTTC
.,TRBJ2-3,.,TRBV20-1,CSAPKGDTQYF,TGCAGTGCGCCTAAAGGCGATACGCAGTATTTT
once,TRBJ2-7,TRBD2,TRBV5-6,CASSQTGLAGDEQYF,TGTGCCAGCAGCCAGACCGGACTAGCGGGAGACGAGCAGTACTTC